The 20 T cell receptor beta chains listed next were all sequenced from one sample in a study of early T cells in non-severe SARS-CoV-2 infection. In TCRdb, the 5' RACE reads were re-called with MiXCR into one record per CDR3 protein. This repertoire shows under 70,000 distinct CDR3 sequences, around 10% found once; its top ten account for 3% to 4%. The source material was whole blood. Receptors were obtained from an adult who was a healthcare worker with PCR-confirmed SARS-CoV-2 infection or an uninfected control (not recorded which).

This chain links TRBV29-1 with TRBJ2-1; 15 bases line up with TRBD2. This CDR3 has 17 amino acids. Germline V gene lookup returns CDR1 SQVTM and CDR2 ANQGSEA. The junction had 12 bases not matched to a gene; V was cut back by 4 bases and J by 8 bases. The chain's CDR3 is CSVGGLAGGKLRDEQFF. DNA for the CDR3: TGCAGCGTTGGGGGACTAGCGGGAGGTAAACTACGGGATGAGCAGTTCTTC.

In its sample, this clonotype was seen a few times. This chain connects TRBV5-5 to TRBJ2-7, with D uncertain. Per germline, CDR1 SGHKS and CDR2 YYEKEE (reference sequence). This CDR3 spans 15 amino acids. The V end lost 5 bases, the J end lost 7 bases, and 22 bases lay between the germline ends. CDR3 coding DNA: TGTGCCAGCAGATCCTCCCTTTACCCAACCGGGGAGCAGTACTTC. Amino acid sequence: CASRSSLYPTGEQYF.

This clonotype was seen a few times. The chain links TRBV7-2 to TRBJ1-1, with unresolved D. The CDR3 extends over 18 amino acids. V lost 1 base and J lost 3, with 21 bases in between. The V gene's germline CDR1 is SGHTA and CDR2 FQGNSA. In DNA, the CDR3 is TGTGCCAGCAGCTTAGGGTCGGCAGGACCACGAGTGTACACTGAAGCTTTCTTT. It translates to CASSLGSAGPRVYTEAFF. Combining the CDR3 with reference TRBV7-2 and TRBJ1-1 gives the whole variable domain GAGVSQSPSNKVTEKGKDVELRCDPISGHTALYWYRQSLGQGLEFLIYFQGNSAPDKSGLPSDRFSAERTGGSVSTLTIQRTQQEDSAVYLCASSLGSAGPRVYTEAFFGQGTRLTVV.

CDR3 sequence reads: CASSVAGYSPLHF. DNA for the CDR3: TGTGCCAGCAGTGTGGCAGGGTACTCACCCCTCCACTTT. The chain joins TRBV27 to TRBJ1-6; D is perhaps TRBD1 (5 bases). The CDR3 is 13 residues long. Trimming cost V 5 bases and J 10 bases, with 12 bases left between them. Per germline, CDR1 MNHEY and CDR2 SMNVEV (reference sequence).

This clonotype has at least ten counts. The genes are TRBV24-1 and TRBJ1-5; D not resolved. In germline, CDR1 is KGHDR, CDR2 SFDVKD. The CDR3 runs 13 residues. V lost 4 bases and J lost 6, with 9 bases in between. The CDR3 is CATSDEGGQPQHF. CDR3 DNA sequence: TGTGCCACCAGTGACGAGGGAGGTCAGCCCCAGCATTTT.

This clonotype was counted ten times or more. The V and J genes are TRBV12-5 and TRBJ1-2, with D tentatively TRBD1 (5 bases). From germline, CDR1 is LGHNT and CDR2 FRNRAP. Trimming took off 2 bases at V and 0 bases at J, with 13 bases between the two ends. The CDR3 is 16 amino acids. CDR3 nucleotides: TGTGCTAGTGGTTTGTCCGGGGACCTAGCTAACTATGGCTACACCTTC. Translating it yields CASGLSGDLANYGYTF. Complete variable domain (other parts from reference TRBV12-5 and TRBJ1-2): DARVTQTPRHKVTEMGQEVTMRCQPILGHNTVFWYRQTMMQGLELLAYFRNRAPLDDSGMPKDRFSAEMPDATLATLKIQPSEPRDSAVYFCASGLSGDLANYGYTFGSGTRLTVV.

This clonotype was recorded many times. This chain links TRBV12-3 or TRBV12-4 with TRBJ2-3, with 7 bases identical to TRBD2. Unmatched junction bases numbered 8, after V lost 3 bases and J lost 5 bases. The CDR3 length is 15 residues. CDR3 amino acids: CASSFGSSGRDTQYF. CDR3 DNA: TGTGCCAGCAGTTTCGGGTCTAGCGGAAGAGATACGCAGTATTTT.

This clonotype was detected a few times. This chain connects TRBV4-1 to TRBJ2-3, with D maybe TRBD1 (6 bases). From germline, CDR1 is MGHRA and CDR2 YSYEKL. The CDR3 runs to 16 residues. V was trimmed by 1 base and J by 2 bases, leaving 13 bases between them. The CDR3 spells CASSQGLTGNTDTQYF. CDR3 in DNA: TGCGCCAGCAGCCAAGGTCTAACAGGGAACACAGATACGCAGTATTTT.

Many counts were recorded for this clonotype. The rearrangement links TRBV19 to TRBJ1-6; D gene unclear. The V end lost 10 bases, the J end lost 2 bases, and 12 bases lay between the germline ends. CDR3 length: 14 amino acids. The germline V gene encodes CDR1 LNHDA and CDR2 SQIVND (reference sequence). CDR3 in amino acids: CAISTGAYNSPLHF. The CDR3, as DNA: TGTGCCATTTCGACCGGGGCCTATAATTCACCCCTCCACTTT.

This clonotype was observed many times. The V gene is TRBV6-5, the J gene TRBJ2-7; 11 bases align to TRBD1. Germline V lookup: CDR1 MNHEY, CDR2 SVGAGI. The CDR3 is made up of 15 amino acids. V shed 6 bases, J shed 1 base, and the junction held 5 bases outside the gene matches. The CDR3 nucleotides are TGTGCCAGCAGACGTGGACAGGGGGCTTCCTACGAGCAGTACTTC. Amino acids: CASRRGQGASYEQYF.

V gene TRBV9 combines with J gene TRBJ2-4; 7 bases are shared with TRBD1. The CDR3 has 14 residues. CDR1 and CDR2 from the germline V gene are SGDLS and YYNGEE. Unmatched junction bases numbered 8, after V lost 4 bases and J lost 7 bases. Here the CDR3 reads CASSSRDSDNIQYF. CDR3 bases: TGTGCCAGCAGCTCGAGGGACAGCGATAACATTCAGTACTTC.

The chain joins TRBV7-6 to TRBJ2-4; the match to TRBD1 covers 7 bases. The CDR3 has 13 amino acids. With 2 bases clipped from V and 12 bases from J, the junction kept 7 bases outside the gene matches. Per germline, CDR1 SGHVS and CDR2 FNYEAQ. This chain's CDR3 is CASSLSADRRQYF. For the CDR3, the DNA is TGTGCCAGCAGCTTAAGCGCGGACAGGCGTCAGTACTTC. The complete variable domain, with remaining parts taken from reference TRBV7-6 and TRBJ2-4, reads GAGVSQSPRYKVTKRGQDVALRCDPISGHVSLYWYRQALGQGPEFLTYFNYEAQQDKSGLPNDRFSAERPEGSISTLTIQRTEQRDSAMYRCASSLSADRRQYFGAGTRLSVL.

This clonotype has a count of ten or more. This chain connects TRBV6-1 to TRBJ1-5; D gene unclear. Trimming stripped 1 base from V and 1 base from J, with 2 bases between. Germline-derived CDR1 and CDR2 are MNHNS and SASEGT. The CDR3 spans 13 residues. In DNA, the CDR3 is TGTGCCAGCAGTGAAGTCAGCAATCAGCCCCAGCATTTT. Its translation is CASSEVSNQPQHF.

The V call is TRBV5-1, the J call TRBJ2-5; D not certain. V was trimmed by 2 bases and J by 3 bases, leaving 11 bases between them. The CDR3 is 14 residues long. The germline CDR1 and CDR2 sequences are SGHRS and YFSETQ. CDR3 protein: CASSLDRGEETQYF. As DNA, the CDR3 is TGCGCCAGCAGCTTAGATCGCGGTGAAGAGACCCAGTACTTC. Filled out from reference TRBV5-1 and TRBJ2-5, the complete variable domain reads KAGVTQTPRYLIKTRGQQVTLSCSPISGHRSVSWYQQTPGQGLQFLFEYFSETQRNKGNFPGRFSGRQFSNSRSEMNVSTLELGDSALYLCASSLDRGEETQYFGPGTRLLVL.

The table lists this clonotype with a few counts. The V and J genes are TRBV5-1 and TRBJ2-1; 10 nucleotides align to TRBD1. After removal of 4 bases from V and 4 bases from J, the junction contained 5 bases not matched to a gene. The CDR3 loop spans 15 amino acids. Germline V gene data show CDR1 as SGHRS and CDR2 as YFSETQ. The CDR3 loop is CASSPRTGGYNEQFF. The CDR3 DNA is TGCGCCAGCAGCCCCCGGACAGGGGGGTACAATGAGCAGTTCTTC.

This clonotype was observed a handful of times. The CDR3 DNA sequence: TGTGCCAGTGGAGGTACGGGCCCGGCCCAAGAGACCCAGTACTTC. The encoded protein is CASGGTGPAQETQYF. J is TRBJ2-5 and V is TRBV5-8; D is possibly TRBD2 (5 bases). V was clipped by 8 bases and J by 1 base, with 18 bases between them. Germline V lookup: CDR1 SGHTS, CDR2 YDEGEE. This CDR3 has 15 amino acids.

The V gene is TRBV7-2, the J gene TRBJ2-1; 9 bases match TRBD1. This CDR3 contains 15 residues. The J segment lost 7 bases and the V segment lost 4 bases, leaving 8 bases of the junction unmatched. Germline assignment: CDR1 SGHTA and CDR2 FQGNSA. In DNA, the CDR3 is TGTGCCAGCAGCTCAGGACAGGGGAGAGGGAATGAGCAGTTCTTC. This translates into CASSSGQGRGNEQFF.

This clonotype has a count of ten or more. The V and J genes are TRBV10-1 and TRBJ2-2; D might be TRBD2 (5 bases). V gave up 4 bases and J gave up 5 bases, with 11 bases separating them. This CDR3 comprises 14 residues. Germline CDR1 and CDR2: WNHNN and SYGVQD (reference sequence). The CDR3 region is CASSAAPGTGELFF. CDR3 sequence (DNA): TGCGCCAGCAGTGCCGCCCCGGGGACCGGGGAGCTGTTTTTT.

This clonotype was detected many times. The V gene is TRBV5-4, the J gene TRBJ2-7; TRBD2 matches at 10 bases. After removal of 0 bases from V and 3 bases from J, the junction contained 6 bases not matched to a gene. This CDR3 contains 16 residues. Germline loops: CDR1 SGHNT, CDR2 YYREEE (reference sequence). CDR3 region: CASSLGTSGTLYEQYF. CDR3 coding DNA: TGTGCCAGCAGCTTGGGGACTAGCGGTACTCTCTACGAGCAGTACTTC.

This clonotype has only a few counts. The chain employs TRBV29-1 and TRBJ2-3, with TRBD2 matching over 8 bases. J was trimmed by 6 bases and V by 7 bases; bases with no gene match: 12. CDR1 SQVTM and CDR2 ANQGSEA come from the germline V gene. The CDR3 covers 14 residues. CDR3 bases: TGCAGCGCCAGCAGCAGCGGGAGTAGGGATACGCAGTATTTT. Translation gives CSASSSGSRDTQYF.